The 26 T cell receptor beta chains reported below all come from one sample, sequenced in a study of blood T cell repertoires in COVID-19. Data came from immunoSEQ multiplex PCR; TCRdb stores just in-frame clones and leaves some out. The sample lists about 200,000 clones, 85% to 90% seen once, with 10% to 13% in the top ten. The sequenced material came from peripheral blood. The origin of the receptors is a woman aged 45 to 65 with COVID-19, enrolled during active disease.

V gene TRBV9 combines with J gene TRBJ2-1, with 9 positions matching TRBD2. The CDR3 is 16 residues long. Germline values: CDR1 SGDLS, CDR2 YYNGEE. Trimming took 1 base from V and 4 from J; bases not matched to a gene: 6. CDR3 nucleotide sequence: TGTGCCAGCAGCGTACGAGCGGGGGGAATTTACAATGAGCAGTTCTTC. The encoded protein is CASSVRAGGIYNEQFF.

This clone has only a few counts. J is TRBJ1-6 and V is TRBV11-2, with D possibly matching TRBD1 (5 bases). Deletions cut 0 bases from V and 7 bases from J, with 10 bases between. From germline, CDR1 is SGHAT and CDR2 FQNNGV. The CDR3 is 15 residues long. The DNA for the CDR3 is TGTGCCAGCAGCTTAGACAGGGTGGGAAATTCACCCCTCCACTTT. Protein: CASSLDRVGNSPLHF.

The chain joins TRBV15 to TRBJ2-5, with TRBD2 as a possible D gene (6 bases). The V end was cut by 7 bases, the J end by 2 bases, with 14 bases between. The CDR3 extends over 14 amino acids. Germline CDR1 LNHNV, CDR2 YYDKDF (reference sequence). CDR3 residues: CATTSAGTQETQYF. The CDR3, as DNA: TGTGCCACCACCTCAGCGGGCACACAAGAGACCCAGTACTTC. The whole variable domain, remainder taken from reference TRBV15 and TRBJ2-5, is DAMVIQNPRYQVTQFGKPVTLSCSQTLNHNVMYWYQQKSSQAPKLLFHYYDKDFNNEADTPDNFQSRRPNTSFCFLDIRSPGLGDTAMYLCATTSAGTQETQYFGPGTRLLVL.

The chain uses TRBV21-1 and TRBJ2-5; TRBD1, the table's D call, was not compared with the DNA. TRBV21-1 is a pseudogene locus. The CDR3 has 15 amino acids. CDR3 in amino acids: CASSTQQGAEETQYF. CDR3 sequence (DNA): TGTGCCAGCAGCACACAGCAGGGGGCCGAAGAGACCCAGTACTTC.

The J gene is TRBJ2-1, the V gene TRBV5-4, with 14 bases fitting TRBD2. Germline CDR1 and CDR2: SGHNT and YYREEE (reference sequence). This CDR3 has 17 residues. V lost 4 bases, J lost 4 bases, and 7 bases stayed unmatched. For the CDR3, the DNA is TGTGCCAGCAGCGTCGGACTAGCGGGGGGCCCTTACAATGAGCAGTTCTTC. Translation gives CASSVGLAGGPYNEQFF.

The DNA of the CDR3 is TGCGCCAGCTGTACTTCCCCAAACTATGGCTACACCTTC. It translates to CASCTSPNYGYTF. V gene TRBV10-1 combines with J gene TRBJ1-2; no clear D. V lost 8 bases and J 2 bases, leaving 12 bases between the germline ends. This CDR3 has 13 residues. Germline loops: CDR1 WNHNN, CDR2 SYGVQD (reference sequence).

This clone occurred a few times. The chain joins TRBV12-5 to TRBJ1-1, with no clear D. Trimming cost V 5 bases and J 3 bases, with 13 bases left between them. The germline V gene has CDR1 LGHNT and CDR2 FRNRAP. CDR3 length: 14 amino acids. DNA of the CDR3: TGTGCTAGTGGTCCCCCGGGGTTTTACACTGAAGCTTTCTTT. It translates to CASGPPGFYTEAFF.

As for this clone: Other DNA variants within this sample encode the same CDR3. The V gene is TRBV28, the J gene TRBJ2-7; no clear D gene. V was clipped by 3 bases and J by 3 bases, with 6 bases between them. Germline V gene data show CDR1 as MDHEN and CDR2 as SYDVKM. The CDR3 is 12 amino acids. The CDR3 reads CASSLGSYEQYV. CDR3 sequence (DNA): TGTGCCAGCAGTTTGGGCAGCTACGAGCAGTACGTC.

CDR3 amino acids: CASSRRVTGYTEAFF. In DNA form, the CDR3 reads TGTGCCAGCAGCCGCCGGGTAACAGGGTACACTGAAGCTTTCTTT. The gene calls are TRBV25-1 and TRBJ1-1; a weak D match, TRBD1 (6 bases). V lost 6 bases to trimming and J lost 3 bases, with 17 bases between them. CDR3 length: 15 amino acids. Germline lookup yields CDR1 MGHDK and CDR2 SYGVNS.

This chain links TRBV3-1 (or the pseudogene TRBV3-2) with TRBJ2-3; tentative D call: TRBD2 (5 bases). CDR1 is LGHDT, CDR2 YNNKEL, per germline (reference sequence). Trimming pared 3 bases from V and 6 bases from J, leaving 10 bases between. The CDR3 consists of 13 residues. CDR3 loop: CASSQWTVDTQYF. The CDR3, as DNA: TGTGCCAGCAGCCAGTGGACTGTGGATACGCAGTATTTT.

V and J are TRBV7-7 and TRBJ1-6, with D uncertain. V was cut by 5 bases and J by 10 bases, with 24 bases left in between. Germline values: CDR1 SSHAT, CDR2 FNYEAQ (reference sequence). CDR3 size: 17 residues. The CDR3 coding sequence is TGTGCCAGCAGCATATGCAACACAAGCAGGTTAGGATCACCCCTCCACTTT. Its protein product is CASSICNTSRLGSPLHF.

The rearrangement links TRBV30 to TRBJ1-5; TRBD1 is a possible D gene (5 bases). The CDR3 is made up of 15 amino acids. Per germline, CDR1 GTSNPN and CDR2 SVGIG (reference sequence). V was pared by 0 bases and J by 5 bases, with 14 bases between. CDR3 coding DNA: TGTGCCTGGAGTGTAAGGGGCTATGGGGATCAGCCCCAGCATTTT. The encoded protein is CAWSVRGYGDQPQHF.

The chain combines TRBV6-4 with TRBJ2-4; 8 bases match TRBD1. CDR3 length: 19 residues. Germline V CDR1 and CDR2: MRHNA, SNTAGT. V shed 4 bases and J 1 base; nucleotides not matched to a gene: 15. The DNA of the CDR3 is TGTGCCAGCAGTGTAACTAGGCAGGGGGCGAGGAGGGCCAAAAACATTCAGTACTTC. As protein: CASSVTRQGARRAKNIQYF.

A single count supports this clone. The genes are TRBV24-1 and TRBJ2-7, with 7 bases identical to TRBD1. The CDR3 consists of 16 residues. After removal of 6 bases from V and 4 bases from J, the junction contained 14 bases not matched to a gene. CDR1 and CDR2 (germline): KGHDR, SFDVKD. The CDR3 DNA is TGTGCCACCAGTTCGAGGACAGGAAAGGGGCCTTACGAGCAGTACGTC. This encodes CATSSRTGKGPYEQYV.

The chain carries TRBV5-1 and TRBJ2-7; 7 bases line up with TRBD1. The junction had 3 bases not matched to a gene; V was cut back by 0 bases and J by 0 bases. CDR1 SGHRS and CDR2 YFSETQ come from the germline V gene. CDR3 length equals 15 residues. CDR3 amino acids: CASSLVGGSSYEQYF. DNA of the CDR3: TGCGCCAGCAGCTTGGTAGGGGGCAGCTCCTACGAGCAGTACTTC.

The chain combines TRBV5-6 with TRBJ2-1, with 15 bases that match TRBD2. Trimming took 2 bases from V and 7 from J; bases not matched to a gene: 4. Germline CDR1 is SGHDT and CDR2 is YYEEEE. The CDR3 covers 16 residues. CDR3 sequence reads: CASSLPGTSGRNEQFF. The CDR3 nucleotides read TGTGCCAGCAGCTTACCCGGGACTAGCGGGAGGAATGAGCAGTTCTTC.

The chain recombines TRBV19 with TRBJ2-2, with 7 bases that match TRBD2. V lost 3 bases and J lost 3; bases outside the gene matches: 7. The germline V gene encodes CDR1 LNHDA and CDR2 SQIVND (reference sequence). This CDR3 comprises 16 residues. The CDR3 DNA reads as TGTGCCAGTAGTATGGGAGGGATGGGTTACACCGGGGAGCTGTTTTTT. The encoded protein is CASSMGGMGYTGELFF.

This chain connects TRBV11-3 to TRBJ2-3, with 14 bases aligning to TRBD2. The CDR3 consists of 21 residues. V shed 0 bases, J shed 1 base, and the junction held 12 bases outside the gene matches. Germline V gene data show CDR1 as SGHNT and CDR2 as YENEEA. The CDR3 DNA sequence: TGTGCCAGCAGCTTAGAAGGGTACGGGACTAGCGGGGGTTCTCGCACAGATACGCAGTATTTT. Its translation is CASSLEGYGTSGGSRTDTQYF.

The DNA for the CDR3 is TGTGCCACCAGTGATCCCGGACAGTCTTACGAGCAGTACTTC. It yields the protein CATSDPGQSYEQYF. The rearrangement links TRBV24-1 to TRBJ2-7; D is possibly TRBD1 (6 bases). The V end lost 3 bases, the J end lost 4 bases, and 12 bases lay between the germline ends. The CDR3 loop spans 14 amino acids. Per the germline V gene, CDR1 is KGHDR and CDR2 is SFDVKD.

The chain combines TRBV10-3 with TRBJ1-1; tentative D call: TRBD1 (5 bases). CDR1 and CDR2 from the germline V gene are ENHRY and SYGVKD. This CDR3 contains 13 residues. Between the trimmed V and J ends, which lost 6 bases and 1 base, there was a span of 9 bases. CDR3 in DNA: TGTGCCATCAGCCTCGGGGGGAACACTGAAGCTTTCTTT. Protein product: CAISLGGNTEAFF.

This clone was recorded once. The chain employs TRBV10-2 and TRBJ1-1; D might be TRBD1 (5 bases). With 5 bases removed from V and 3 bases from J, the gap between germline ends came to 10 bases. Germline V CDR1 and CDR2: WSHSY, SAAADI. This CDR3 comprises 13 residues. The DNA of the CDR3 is TGCGCCAGCAGTAATCGGGGGGACACTGAAGCTTTCTTT. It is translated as CASSNRGDTEAFF.

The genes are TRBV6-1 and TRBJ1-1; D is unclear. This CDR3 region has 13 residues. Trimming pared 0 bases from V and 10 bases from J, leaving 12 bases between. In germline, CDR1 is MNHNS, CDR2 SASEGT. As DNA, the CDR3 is TGTGCCAGCAGTGAAGCGCCGGGGTTCGGAGCTTTCTTT. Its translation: CASSEAPGFGAFF.

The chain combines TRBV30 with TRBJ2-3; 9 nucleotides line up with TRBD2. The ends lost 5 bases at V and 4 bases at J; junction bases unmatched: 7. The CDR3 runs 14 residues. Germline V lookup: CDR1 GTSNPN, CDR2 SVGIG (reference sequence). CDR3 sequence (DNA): TGTGCCTGGGACCTAGCGGGGATGTCAGATACGCAGTATTTT. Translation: CAWDLAGMSDTQYF.

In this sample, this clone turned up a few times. Here the CDR3 DNA reads TGTGCCAGCCGATGGGACAGAACTTTCTATGGCTACACCTTC. It codes for CASRWDRTFYGYTF. The chain links TRBV7-9 to TRBJ1-2; 7 bases align to TRBD1. The ends lost 8 bases at V and 4 bases at J; junction bases unmatched: 10. The CDR3 covers 14 residues. Germline V gives CDR1 SEHNR, CDR2 FQNEAQ (reference sequence).

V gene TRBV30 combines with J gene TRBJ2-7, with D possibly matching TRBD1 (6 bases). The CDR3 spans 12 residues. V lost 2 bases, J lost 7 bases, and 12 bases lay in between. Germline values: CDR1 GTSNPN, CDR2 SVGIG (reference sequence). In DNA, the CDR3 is TGTGCCTGGAGTAAAACAGGGACGGAGCAGTACGTC. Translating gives CAWSKTGTEQYV.

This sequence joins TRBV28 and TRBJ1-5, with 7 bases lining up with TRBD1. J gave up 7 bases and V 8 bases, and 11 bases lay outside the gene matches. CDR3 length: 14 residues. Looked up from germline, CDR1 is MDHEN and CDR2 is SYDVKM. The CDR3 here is CASWEVGGEQPQHF. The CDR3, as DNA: TGTGCCAGCTGGGAGGTAGGGGGCGAGCAGCCCCAGCATTTT. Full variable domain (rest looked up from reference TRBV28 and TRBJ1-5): DVKVTQSSRYLVKRTGEKVFLECVQDMDHENMFWYRQDPGLGLRLIYFSYDVKMKEKGDIPEGYSVSREKKERFSLILESASTNQTSMYLCASWEVGGEQPQHFGDGTRLSIL.